This T cell receptor beta chain was captured in a study of a mutant IDH1 vaccine in newly diagnosed glioma. About the research overall: Patients received vaccination from 4-6 weeks after radiotherapy alone, or with temozolomide cycles. Of treated patients, around 60% were men and approximately 40% women, averaging around 40 years. Previous care, which was radiotherapy, temozolomide, or both, most often involved both. Visits V12 and V13 fell at weeks 35 and 47, respectively.

There are a few counts of this clone. Its antigen is currently unknown. Noted time point: week 47, end of study. It was 300 ug of mutant IDH1 20-mer peptide that made up each vaccine dose, given with topical imiquimod. Using immunoSEQ multiplex PCR, the repertoire was profiled, and TCRdb retains in-frame clones only, with some absent. This sample yields fewer than 45,000 clones, of which 65% to 90% are seen a single time; under 20% belongs to the top ten. This clonotype was obtained from a man in his late teens or twenties with glioma. Some clones in this sample may be carry-over from other donors' samples. The source material was PBMCs, sampled from a glioma patient whose treatment included an IDH1 peptide vaccine.

For the CDR3, the DNA is TGTGCCAGCTCACCGGGACAGGGTCAAGAGACCCAGTACTTC. Translation gives CASSPGQGQETQYF. The chain is built from TRBV18 and TRBJ2-5; 9 bases map to TRBD1. CDR3 size: 14 residues. V trimming: 3 bases; J trimming: 2 bases; junction bases outside the gene matches: 1. Germline CDR1 KGHSH, CDR2 LQKENI.